Each of the 18 T cell receptor beta chains below was sequenced from the same sample in a study of beta chain features in type 1 diabetes. Isolated RNA was reverse transcribed in full, so expressed TCRB transcripts were sequenced. This table comes from immunoSEQ multiplex PCR, and its TCRdb copy is limited to in-frame clones, with some not included. The data show about 170,000 clones, with 7.5% to 8.5% seen just once and roughly 0.46% held by the top ten. Points from the study as a whole: Moderately but significantly shorter TCRB CDR3s were found in Type 1 diabetes patients in all four CD4+ subsets.

These receptors' targets are unknown. The material sequenced was central memory CD4+ T cells from blood. These receptor sequences come from a man aged 18 to 30 with type 1 diabetes.

The table lists this clone with a few counts. The chain links TRBV2 to TRBJ2-1; TRBD2 matches 10 bases. The CDR3 is 13 amino acids. Germline V CDR1 and CDR2: SNHLY, FYNNEI. The trim removed 6 bases at V and 9 bases at J, leaving 5 bases unmatched. The CDR3 coding sequence is TGTGCCAGCAGACTAGCGGGAATAGGTGAGCAGTTCTTC. It specifies CASRLAGIGEQFF.

The V gene is TRBV6-5, the J gene TRBJ2-1, with 9 bases matching TRBD1. In germline, CDR1 is MNHEY, CDR2 SVGAGI. The CDR3 is made up of 14 amino acids. The trim removed 6 bases at V and 7 bases at J, leaving 7 bases unmatched. The CDR3 spells CASRGQGERNEQFF. The CDR3 DNA follows: TGTGCCAGCAGGGGACAGGGTGAAAGGAATGAGCAGTTCTTC.

The table lists this clone with a few counts. The gene calls are TRBV18 and TRBJ2-1; maybe TRBD1 (5 bases). The V end was cut by 5 bases, the J end by 2 bases, with 22 bases between. The germline gives CDR1 KGHSH, CDR2 LQKENI. The CDR3 has 18 residues. CDR3 DNA: TGTGCCAGCTCAGCAGGGCCCCGAGGTGTGAGCGCCTACAATGAGCAGTTCTTC. Encoded protein: CASSAGPRGVSAYNEQFF.

V usage is TRBV4-3 and J usage is TRBJ1-2; 8 positions match TRBD1. Unmatched junction bases numbered 13, after V lost 0 bases and J lost 4 bases. This CDR3 has 18 residues. Germline CDR1 LGHNA, CDR2 YSLEER. In DNA, the CDR3 is TGCGCCAGCAGCCAAGATGACCGCCGGGACAGGCCAATCTATGGCTACACCTTC. Residues: CASSQDDRRDRPIYGYTF.

This clone has only a few counts. The chain couples TRBV19 to TRBJ2-2; perhaps TRBD2 as D (6 bases). The CDR3 extends over 14 amino acids. Germline V gene sequence: CDR1 LNHDA, CDR2 SQIVND (reference sequence). With 7 bases removed from V and 5 bases from J, the gap between germline ends came to 14 bases. CDR3 protein: CASTSWAGTGELFF. CDR3 DNA sequence: TGTGCCAGTACCTCATGGGCGGGAACCGGGGAGCTGTTTTTT.

This clone was seen only a few times. The chain joins TRBV11-2 to TRBJ2-5; possibly TRBD2 for D (7 bases). V lost 5 bases and J 5 bases, leaving 12 bases between the germline ends. CDR3 length: 13 residues. The V gene's germline CDR1 is SGHAT and CDR2 FQNNGV. CDR3 sequence: CASSPQGGETQYF. The CDR3 DNA follows: TGTGCCAGCAGCCCACAGGGAGGGGAGACCCAGTACTTC.

The chain links TRBV7-8 to TRBJ1-2; D unclear. Trimming removed 1 base at V and 4 bases at J, with 10 bases between. CDR3 length equals 14 residues. Germline V gene sequence: CDR1 SGHVS, CDR2 FQNEAQ. CDR3 region: CASSLVYSSYGYTF. The CDR3 DNA is TGTGCCAGCAGCTTAGTTTATTCCTCCTATGGCTACACCTTC.

In this sample, this clone turned up a few times. The chain is built from TRBV11-2 and TRBJ2-5, with 11 nucleotides matching TRBD2. Looked up from germline, CDR1 is SGHAT and CDR2 is FQNNGV. The CDR3 sequence is 16 residues long. The ends lost 5 bases at V and 5 bases at J; junction bases unmatched: 10. CDR3 sequence (DNA): TGTGCCAGCAGCGAGTTAGCGGGGGGGCCGAGGGAGACCCAGTACTTC. This codes for CASSELAGGPRETQYF.

This clone was detected a few times. The V gene is TRBV27, the J gene TRBJ1-2, with TRBD1 matching 8 bases. The CDR3 runs to 14 residues. The V gene's germline CDR1 is MNHEY and CDR2 SMNVEV (reference sequence). V was clipped by 6 bases and J by 5 bases; unmatched bases: 8. The CDR3 here is CASRVQGQGYGYTF. Here the CDR3 DNA reads TGTGCCAGCAGGGTTCAAGGACAGGGATATGGCTACACCTTC.

This clone turned up a few times. Additional DNA sequences in this sample encode the identical CDR3. The chain uses TRBV7-2 and TRBJ1-2; no reliable D call. V lost 1 base and J 2 bases, leaving 8 bases between the germline ends. The CDR3 totals 14 residues. CDR1 SGHTA and CDR2 FQGNSA come from the germline V gene. As DNA, the CDR3 is TGTGCCAGCAGCTTAGGTACAGCAAACTATGGCTACACCTTC. Its protein is CASSLGTANYGYTF.

This clone was detected only a few times. This chain joins TRBV10-3 and TRBJ1-1; 8 nucleotides line up with TRBD1. J was trimmed by 1 base and V by 10 bases; bases with no gene match: 5. This CDR3 contains 13 residues. The germline V gene encodes CDR1 ENHRY and CDR2 SYGVKD. CDR3 protein: CATRGQANTEAFF. The DNA for the CDR3 is TGTGCCACCCGGGGACAGGCGAACACTGAAGCTTTCTTT.

In the case of this clone: The junction does not match germline at one end; this may be a read error. V usage is TRBV9 and J usage is TRBJ2-1; 8 bases align to TRBD2. CDR3 length: 15 amino acids. Germline V gene data show CDR1 as SGDLS and CDR2 as YYNGEE. In DNA form, the CDR3 reads TGTGCCAGCAGCCCAACTAGCGGCTCCTACAATGAGCGGTTCTTC. It specifies CASSPTSGSYNERFF. Together with reference TRBV9 and TRBJ2-1, the CDR3 gives the full variable domain: DSGVTQTPKHLITATGQRVTLRCSPRSGDLSVYWYQQSLDQGLQFLIQYYNGEERAKGNILERFSAQQFPDLHSELNLSSLELGDSALYFCASSPTSGSYNERFFGPGTRLTVL.

This clone turned up a few times. J is TRBJ2-1 and V is TRBV5-1, with 9 bases identical to TRBD1. V was pared by 4 bases and J by 8 bases, with 4 bases of the junction left unmatched. The CDR3 length is 13 residues. Germline-derived CDR1 and CDR2 are SGHRS and YFSETQ. CDR3: CASSRTGDHEQFF. The CDR3 DNA reads as TGCGCCAGCAGCCGGACAGGGGACCATGAGCAGTTCTTC.

This rearrangement joins TRBV29-1 to TRBJ2-3; TRBD1 agrees at 8 bases. This CDR3 contains 14 residues. In germline, CDR1 is SQVTM, CDR2 ANQGSEA. V shed 3 bases and J 2 bases; nucleotides not matched to a gene: 4. The CDR3: CSVEGTGNTDTQYF. Here the CDR3 DNA reads TGCAGCGTTGAGGGGACAGGTAACACAGATACGCAGTATTTT.

This chain connects TRBV18 to TRBJ2-4; 10 positions agree with TRBD2. V lost 0 bases to trimming and J lost 8 bases; unmatched junction nucleotides: 7. CDR3 length equals 16 residues. Per germline, CDR1 KGHSH and CDR2 LQKENI. The chain's CDR3 is CASSPPTSGTGDIQYF. In DNA, the CDR3 is TGTGCCAGCTCACCACCTACTAGCGGGACTGGGGACATTCAGTACTTC.

In this sample, this clone turned up a few times. The rearrangement joins TRBV7-2 to TRBJ2-1, with D tentatively TRBD1 (5 bases). Germline CDR1 reads SGHTA; CDR2 reads FQGNSA. CDR3 length: 13 residues. Between the trimmed V and J ends, which lost 5 bases and 6 bases, there was a span of 11 bases. The DNA for the CDR3 is TGTGCCAGCAGCGCCCTGGGGCTCAATGAGCAGTTCTTC. Amino acid sequence: CASSALGLNEQFF. The whole variable domain, filled in from reference TRBV7-2 and TRBJ2-1, reads GAGVSQSPSNKVTEKGKDVELRCDPISGHTALYWYRQSLGQGLEFLIYFQGNSAPDKSGLPSDRFSAERTGGSVSTLTIQRTQQEDSAVYLCASSALGLNEQFFGPGTRLTVL.

The chain carries TRBV6-6 and TRBJ2-7, with 7 nucleotides matching TRBD1. With V trimmed by 5 bases and J by 4 bases, 2 bases remained unmatched. CDR1 is MNHNY and CDR2 is SVGAGI in the germline V gene (reference sequence). This CDR3 spans 12 amino acids. CDR3 sequence reads: CASSGTEYEQYF. CDR3 nucleotide sequence: TGTGCCAGCAGTGGGACAGAGTACGAGCAGTACTTC.

There are many counts of this clone. This chain uses TRBV10-3 with TRBJ2-5; the match to TRBD2 covers 8 bases. Looked up from germline, CDR1 is ENHRY and CDR2 is SYGVKD. The junction had 8 bases not matched to a gene; V was cut back by 3 bases and J by 5 bases. This CDR3 contains 15 residues. DNA for the CDR3: TGTGCCATCAGTGAAGAAGAGCGGGAGATGGAGACCCAGTACTTC. Translated: CAISEEEREMETQYF.